This TCR beta chain was profiled in a study of T cells in Graves' hyperthyroidism and ophthalmopathy. This clonotype was observed at least ten times. Amplified TCR beta CDR3 regions came from RNA transcripts. The HTBI primer set served for first-round RT-PCR of the TCR CDR3. TCRdb reprocessed the multiplex PCR reads via MiXCR and lists one record per CDR3 protein. Of a few hundred thousand distinct CDR3 sequences in the sample, roughly a fifth were seen once. The sample comprised blood. The sequence was collected from a man in his fifties with Graves' ophthalmopathy.

CDR3 loop: CASSWEKGYEQYF. Written as DNA, the CDR3 is TGTGCCAGCAGTTGGGAGAAAGGCTACGAGCAGTACTTC. The chain employs TRBV2 and TRBJ2-7, with a weak D call TRBD2 (5 bases). Germline CDR1 reads SNHLY; CDR2 reads FYNNEI. With 5 bases removed from V and 3 bases from J, the gap between germline ends came to 11 bases. The CDR3 consists of 13 residues.